This T cell receptor (beta chain) was recorded in a study of regulatory T cells in long-lasting Graves disease listed by TCRdb under 2021. General notes on the study: Persistent Graves' disease was defined as persistently positive TSH receptor autoantibodies together with antithyroid drug treatment for over 5 years. Persistent Graves' disease patients in the clinical cohort had taken antithyroid drugs for about 10.3 years on average. The study took place in China and was registered as a clinical trial. Persistent Graves' disease patients were compared with newly diagnosed Graves' disease patients by peripheral blood TCR sequencing and RNA sequencing. A total of 33 samples underwent TCR sequencing, from about 13 patients with persistent Graves' disease and some 20 patients with newly diagnosed Graves' disease. General study outcomes and caveats: The study examined only peripheral blood because the primary lesion, thyroid tissue, could not be accessed. The authors acknowledged the small sample size as a limitation that may reduce accuracy. Persistent disease showed preferential use of TRBV28, TRBJ1-2 and TRBJ2-5, whereas newly diagnosed disease favored TRBV20-1 and TRBJ2-1. Only the TCR beta chain was sequenced and analyzed. Persistent Graves' disease patients showed lower TCR Shannon entropy and fewer highly expanded clones than newly diagnosed patients, suggesting clonal expansion. More public clonotypes were shared among persistent patients (roughly 3,000) than among newly diagnosed patients (more than 950).

Libraries were prepared through multiplex PCR. The data were produced on an Illumina HiSeq 4000. To build TCR beta libraries, CDR3 regions were amplified by Arm-PCR using iRepertoire HTBI primers. Before sequencing, the PCR products went through gel purification. For the original study's pipeline: Gene usage analysis of CDR3 amino acid clonotypes relied on the roughly 67 TRBV and fewer than 15 TRBJ segments identified across samples. Filtered high-quality paired reads were merged into contigs using COPE and FqMerger. BLAST was used to align contigs to IMGT TRBV, TRBD and TRBJ reference genes, with CDR3 defined following IMGT. Any clonotype with a frequency above 0.1% was classified as a highly expanded clone. Shannon entropy served as the measure of repertoire diversity, while the Gini coefficient captured V-J evenness. Clonotypes shared by more than one individual were considered public. TCRdb itself trimmed the public reads at Q25 with fastp, ran MiXCR and retained productive beta chains. Rows matching on CDR3 protein sequence are summarized as one entry with the most common DNA and genes. The V and J calls and clone size are TCRdb's, not the authors'. This sample gives 360,000 or so distinct CDR3 sequences in total; roughly 23% of them show up just once. The ten top clones hold about 27% of the sample.

CDR1 and CDR2 are read off the germline V gene as MDHEN and SYDVKM. Including cysteine and phenylalanine, the CDR3 has 15 amino acids. Only CDR3 DNA remains: 45 bases, in frame from the first base. V gives up 4 bases and J gives up 4 bases, and the segment between their germline ends measures 13 bases. A few counts support this clonotype. This clone's antigen is unknown. No quality values exist for individual bases; no much larger clone is one base distant. In the paper's terms, the time point label means: persistent/refractory GD, antithyroid drugs over 5 years with positive TRAb. For both TCR sequencing and RNA sequencing, RNA was extracted from PBMCs using TRIzol. The diagnosis of Graves' disease followed American Thyroid Association guidelines. The patients came from an endocrinology department in Xi'an, China. Each patient gave 7 to 9.5 milliliters of peripheral blood, collected in an EDTA anticoagulant tube. Ficoll Paque Plus density gradient separation was used to isolate PBMCs, and no further T cell sorting was performed. An Agilent 2100 Bioanalyzer and agarose gel were used to check RNA quality, while a NanoDrop 2000 measured RNA concentration.

The receptor chain draws on TRBV28 and TRBJ2-2; the D gene is perhaps TRBD2, on 5 matching bases. The TCR originated in a woman in her thirties or forties with Graves disease. Donor details come from another sample of the same person, matched by shared clones. Sequenced material: peripheral blood mononuclear cells (PBMCs), taken when the disease was refractory, from a patient treated with antithyroid drugs. The CDR3 protein: CASSWGVLSTGELFF. Here is the DNA: TGTGCCAGCAGTTGGGGAGTTCTTAGCACCGGGGAGCTGTTTTTT.